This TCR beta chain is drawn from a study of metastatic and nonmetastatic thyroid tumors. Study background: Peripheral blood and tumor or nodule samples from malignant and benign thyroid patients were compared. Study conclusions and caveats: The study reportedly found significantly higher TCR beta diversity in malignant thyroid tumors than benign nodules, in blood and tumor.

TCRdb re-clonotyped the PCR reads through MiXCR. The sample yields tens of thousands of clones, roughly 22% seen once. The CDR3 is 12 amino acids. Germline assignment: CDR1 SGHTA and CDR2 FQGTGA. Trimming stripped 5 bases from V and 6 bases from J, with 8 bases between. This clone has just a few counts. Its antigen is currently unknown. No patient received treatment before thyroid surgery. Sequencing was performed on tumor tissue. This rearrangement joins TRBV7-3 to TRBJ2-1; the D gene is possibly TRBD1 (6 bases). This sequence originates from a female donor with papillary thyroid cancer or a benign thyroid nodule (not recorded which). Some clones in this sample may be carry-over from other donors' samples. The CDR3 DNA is TGTGCCAGCAGCGCACAGGGCAATGAGCAGTTCTTC. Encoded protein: CASSAQGNEQFF.